A single sample is the source of the 28 T cell receptor beta chains below, sequenced in a study of neurological immune-mediated disorders. TCRdb recomputed calls from the 5' RACE reads with MiXCR, one row per CDR3 protein. The sample carries about 74,000 distinct CDR3 sequences, approximately 5.2% recorded once. Sample: PBMCs. Every receptor here comes from a man aged 18-30 years with multiple sclerosis.

This clonotype was recorded many times. The V call is TRBV20-1, the J call TRBJ1-3; D unclear. This CDR3 is 14 amino acids long. Trimming shortened V by 3 bases and J by 0 bases, and 9 bases separated the two germline ends. The V gene's germline CDR1 is DFQATT and CDR2 SNEGSKA (reference sequence). CDR3 DNA sequence: TGCAGTGCTAGGGTGGTAAACTCTGGAAACACCATATATTTT. Residues: CSARVVNSGNTIYF.

Many counts were recorded for this clonotype. This chain connects TRBV5-1 to TRBJ2-4, with 9 bases aligning to TRBD1. Germline V gene sequence: CDR1 SGHRS, CDR2 YFSETQ. Trimming removed 4 bases from V and 8 bases from J; junction bases left unmatched: 13. This CDR3 has 16 amino acids. The DNA for the CDR3 is TGCGCCAGCAGCGCCTACCCCGGGACAGGGCAATACATTCAGTACTTC. Translated, it gives CASSAYPGTGQYIQYF.

There are many counts of this clonotype. V and J are TRBV9 and TRBJ1-6; D gene ambiguous. Between the trimmed V and J ends, which lost 4 bases and 0 bases, there was a span of 11 bases. Germline V gene sequence: CDR1 SGDLS, CDR2 YYNGEE. The CDR3 is 16 residues long. CDR3 in amino acids: CASSPHISSYNSPLHF. CDR3 nucleotide sequence: TGTGCCAGCAGCCCTCATATTAGCTCCTATAATTCACCCCTCCACTTT.

This clonotype appeared many times. The CDR3 DNA reads as TGTGCCAGCAGCTTGGTCGGGACCAATCAGCCCCAGCATTTT. Translation: CASSLVGTNQPQHF. V gene TRBV5-6 combines with J gene TRBJ1-5, with a weak D call TRBD1 (5 bases). The germline V gene has CDR1 SGHDT and CDR2 YYEEEE. With 0 bases removed from V and 3 bases from J, the gap between germline ends came to 7 bases. The length of the CDR3 is 14 residues.

The table lists this clonotype with many counts. This chain uses TRBV15 with TRBJ2-7; no definite D call. V lost 0 bases and J lost 6, with 21 bases in between. The CDR3 is 17 residues long. Germline V gives CDR1 LNHNV, CDR2 YYDKDF (reference sequence). CDR3 nucleotides: TGTGCCACCAGCAGAGATCAGACGGTCGTAGGGTTCAGCGAGCAGTACTTC. Translation gives CATSRDQTVVGFSEQYF.

This clonotype was counted ten times or more. The chain couples TRBV5-1 to TRBJ2-3; D may be TRBD1 (7 bases). Deletions cut 4 bases from V and 0 bases from J, with 18 bases between. The length of the CDR3 is 17 residues. Looked up from germline, CDR1 is SGHRS and CDR2 is YFSETQ. The CDR3 protein is CASSPIRTGGSTDTQYF. CDR3 coding DNA: TGCGCCAGCAGCCCCATCCGGACAGGAGGGAGCACAGATACGCAGTATTTT.

This clonotype has ten or more counts. The V call is TRBV5-1, the J call TRBJ1-2; the match to TRBD1 covers 10 bases. The germline V gene has CDR1 SGHRS and CDR2 YFSETQ. The CDR3 runs 14 residues. Trimming took 2 bases from V and 8 from J; bases not matched to a gene: 6. CDR3 residues: CASSFSTGGSGYTF. The DNA for the CDR3 is TGCGCCAGCAGCTTTTCGACAGGGGGCTCAGGCTACACCTTC.

This clonotype was picked up many times. The V call is TRBV20-1, the J call TRBJ2-2; 7 nucleotides line up with TRBD1. In germline, CDR1 is DFQATT, CDR2 SNEGSKA (reference sequence). The CDR3 consists of 15 residues. Unmatched junction bases numbered 6, after V lost 3 bases and J lost 2 bases. The chain's CDR3 is CSARTRDRNTGELFF. CDR3 nucleotide sequence: TGCAGTGCTAGGACCCGGGACAGAAACACCGGGGAGCTGTTTTTT.

This clonotype was seen ten or more times. The chain carries TRBV7-3 and TRBJ1-2; 10 bases fit TRBD1. V was pared by 5 bases and J by 8 bases, with 5 bases of the junction left unmatched. Germline CDR1 is SGHTA and CDR2 is FQGTGA. The CDR3 runs to 13 residues. The CDR3: CASSLGTGEGYTF. The CDR3 coding sequence is TGTGCCAGCAGCCTCGGGACAGGGGAAGGCTACACCTTC. The variable domain in full, with the rest retrieved from reference TRBV7-3 and TRBJ1-2, is GAGVSQTPSNKVTEKGKYVELRCDPISGHTALYWYRQSLGQGPEFLIYFQGTGAADDSGLPNDRFFAVRPEGSVSTLKIQRTERGDSAVYLCASSLGTGEGYTFGSGTRLTVV.

To note about this clonotype: The germline gene is not matched at one end of the junction; a read error may be the cause. The chain uses TRBV7-7 and TRBJ2-3, with 7 positions matching TRBD1. The CDR3 has 16 amino acids. The V gene's germline CDR1 is SSHAT and CDR2 FNYEAQ (reference sequence). Here the CDR3 DNA reads TGTGCCAGTAGCTTAGGTCGAGGGGGCCTCACATATACGCAGTATTTT. Its translation is CASSLGRGGLTYTQYF.

This clonotype was counted ten times or more. The genes are TRBV10-3 and TRBJ1-2; D gene ambiguous. V gave up 3 bases and J gave up 6 bases, with 11 bases separating them. This CDR3 is 13 amino acids long. Germline-derived CDR1 and CDR2 are ENHRY and SYGVKD. The DNA of the CDR3 is TGTGCCATCAGTGACTCCCGGGAAAATGGCTACACCTTC. Residues: CAISDSRENGYTF.

Many counts were recorded for this clonotype. This rearrangement joins TRBV12-3 or TRBV12-4 to TRBJ2-2, with a possible D match to TRBD2 (6 bases). Trimming left V 10 bases short and J 0 bases short, with 15 bases between. The CDR3 spans 15 residues. CDR3 coding DNA: TGTGCCACCCTGGTCGGGACTTCGAACACCGGGGAGCTGTTTTTT. Its protein is CATLVGTSNTGELFF.

Comments on this clonotype: Germline and junction disagree at one end, which may indicate a read error. The gene calls are TRBV5-6 and TRBJ1-5; D not resolved. Germline CDR1 SGHDT, CDR2 YYEEEE. This CDR3 is 12 amino acids long. The CDR3 region has the DNA TGTGCCAGCAGCTTCTCAGATCAGCCCCAGAATTTT. This sequence encodes CASSFSDQPQNF.

This clonotype was recorded at least ten times. The V gene is TRBV20-1, the J gene TRBJ2-7, with D perhaps matching TRBD1 (6 bases). The germline V gene has CDR1 DFQATT and CDR2 SNEGSKA (reference sequence). The CDR3 is 13 amino acids. Deletions cut 2 bases from V and 0 bases from J, with 8 bases between. The CDR3 here is CSARTGSSYEQYF. CDR3 nucleotides: TGCAGTGCTAGAACAGGGAGCTCCTACGAGCAGTACTTC.

The chain joins TRBV7-7 to TRBJ2-1; D ambiguous. Germline V gene lookup returns CDR1 SSHAT and CDR2 FNYEAQ (reference sequence). Deletions cut 1 base from V and 8 bases from J, with 9 bases between. This CDR3 is 13 amino acids long. In DNA form, the CDR3 reads TGTGCCAGCAGCTTAGACGAGTACTATGAGCAGTTCTTC. The encoded protein is CASSLDEYYEQFF.

This clonotype was counted at least ten times. CDR3 residues: CASRKGEGEYSYEQYF. The CDR3 DNA reads TGTGCCAGTAGGAAAGGTGAGGGGGAATACTCCTACGAGCAGTACTTC. J is TRBJ2-7 and V is TRBV6-5; tentatively, D is TRBD1 (6 bases). The V end lost 9 bases, the J end lost 0 bases, and 21 bases lay between the germline ends. CDR1 and CDR2 (germline): MNHEY, SVGAGI. The CDR3 is made up of 16 amino acids.

This clonotype was observed a handful of times. The junction shows a germline mismatch at one end, possibly a read error. The gene calls are TRBV6-2 or TRBV6-3 and TRBJ1-5; weak D call: TRBD1 (5 bases). This CDR3 comprises 16 residues. Germline V lookup: CDR1 MNHEY, CDR2 SVGEGT. CDR3 region: CASSYPGLWANQPQNF. In DNA form, the CDR3 reads TGTGCCAGCAGTTACCCGGGACTCTGGGCAAATCAGCCCCAGAATTTT.

Ten or more counts support this clonotype. The chain uses TRBV5-1 and TRBJ1-1; D uncertain. Trimming cost V 5 bases and J 4 bases, with 15 bases left between them. Germline values: CDR1 SGHRS, CDR2 YFSETQ. The CDR3 sequence is 14 residues long. CDR3 sequence (DNA): TGCGCCAGCAGTGACGGCTGGGGAAGCACTGAAGCTTTCTTT. Translating it yields CASSDGWGSTEAFF. The complete variable domain, with remaining parts taken from reference TRBV5-1 and TRBJ1-1, reads KAGVTQTPRYLIKTRGQQVTLSCSPISGHRSVSWYQQTPGQGLQFLFEYFSETQRNKGNFPGRFSGRQFSNSRSEMNVSTLELGDSALYLCASSDGWGSTEAFFGQGTRLTVV.

This clonotype occurred many times. The J gene is TRBJ2-1, the V gene TRBV4-3, with 12 nucleotides matching TRBD2. Germline CDR1 is LGHNA and CDR2 is YSLEER. V gave up 5 bases and J gave up 8 bases; unmatched junction bases: 10. CDR3 length: 16 residues. The CDR3, as DNA: TGCGCCAGCAGCTCCCCCGGGACTAGCGGGTCCGATGAGCAGTTCTTC. Its translation is CASSSPGTSGSDEQFF.

This clonotype was observed many times. The chain carries TRBV7-9 and TRBJ1-2; 11 nucleotides line up with TRBD1. Germline CDR1 is SEHNR and CDR2 is FQNEAQ (reference sequence). The V segment lost 5 bases and the J segment 8 bases; nucleotides outside the gene matches: 10. CDR3 size: 15 residues. This CDR3 reads CASSKTGDRGSGYTF. CDR3 DNA: TGTGCCAGCAGCAAGACGGGGGACAGGGGGTCCGGCTACACCTTC.

On this clonotype itself: The final CDR3 position lacks the conserved phenylalanine or tryptophan, pointing to a likely read error. The limits of the CDR3 on the DNA are not certain, so only TCRdb's listed CDR3 is given. V and J are TRBV29-1 and TRBJ2-3; the D call TRBD1 from the table was never checked on the DNA. Germline assignment: CDR1 SQVTM and CDR2 ANQGSEA. The CDR3 is 11 residues long, ends included. The chain's CDR3 is CSVEDNSPAII.

The sample holds many counts of this clonotype. This CDR3 reads CASSERGRVSPQHF. DNA for the CDR3: TGCGCCAGCAGTGAGCGGGGAAGGGTCAGCCCCCAGCATTTT. The V and J genes are TRBV10-2 and TRBJ1-5; no reliable D call. This CDR3 has 14 residues. The ends were cut back, 2 bases at V and 10 bases at J, with 15 bases in the middle. Looked up from germline, CDR1 is WSHSY and CDR2 is SAAADI.

The V call is TRBV2, the J call TRBJ1-5, with D possibly matching TRBD1 (6 bases). Germline CDR1 reads SNHLY; CDR2 reads FYNNEI. The CDR3 loop spans 14 amino acids. V was cut by 6 bases and J by 2 bases, with 11 bases left in between. The CDR3 protein is CASRDSHGNQPQHF. The CDR3 DNA is TGTGCCAGCAGGGACAGCCACGGCAATCAGCCCCAGCATTTT.

This clonotype was detected many times. The chain has TRBV20-1 and TRBJ2-1; 13 bases line up with TRBD2. The CDR3 totals 16 residues. V lost 7 bases to trimming and J lost 2 bases; unmatched junction nucleotides: 8. CDR1 and CDR2 from the germline V gene are DFQATT and SNEGSKA (reference sequence). The CDR3 region has the DNA TGCAGTGGCCGAGGACTAGCGGGAGTAACCTACAATGAGCAGTTCTTC. This sequence encodes CSGRGLAGVTYNEQFF.

This clonotype was observed many times. The chain couples TRBV11-2 to TRBJ2-7; D remains unclear. The V and J ends lost 1 base and 3 bases respectively, with 16 bases between them. This CDR3 region has 16 residues. Germline assignment: CDR1 SGHAT and CDR2 FQNNGV. The CDR3 loop is CASSLGFSRPSYEQYF. The CDR3 DNA sequence: TGTGCCAGCAGCTTAGGTTTTAGCCGGCCTAGCTACGAGCAGTACTTC. The variable domain in full, completed from reference TRBV11-2 and TRBJ2-7, reads EAGVAQSPRYKIIEKRQSVAFWCNPISGHATLYWYQQILGQGPKLLIQFQNNGVVDDSQLPKDRFSAERLKGVDSTLKIQPAKLEDSAVYLCASSLGFSRPSYEQYFGPGTRLTVT.

This chain uses TRBV9 with TRBJ1-1, with D hard to call. V shed 7 bases and J shed 4 bases, with 20 bases lying between them. Germline V gene sequence: CDR1 SGDLS, CDR2 YYNGEE. The CDR3 runs to 15 residues. CDR3 coding DNA: TGTGCCAGCTATTACCTTGCCGAGGCGCCCACTGAAGCTTTCTTT. It encodes CASYYLAEAPTEAFF.

The sample holds many counts of this clonotype. The V gene is TRBV20-1, the J gene TRBJ1-5; 10 bases agree with TRBD1. This CDR3 spans 14 amino acids. V dropped 6 bases and J dropped 6; count of bases not matched to a gene: 8. Germline CDR1 and CDR2: DFQATT and SNEGSKA (reference sequence). CDR3 sequence: CSAGTGDVSQPQHF. CDR3 in DNA: TGCAGTGCAGGGACAGGGGACGTTAGTCAGCCCCAGCATTTT.

This clonotype occurred many times. The J gene is TRBJ2-6, the V gene TRBV6-5; 9 bases fit TRBD1. Looked up from germline, CDR1 is MNHEY and CDR2 is SVGAGI. The CDR3 loop spans 19 amino acids. V lost 6 bases and J lost 1; bases outside the gene matches: 13. CDR3 bases: TGTGCCAGCAGACTAATTCCCGGGACAGGGTCTTCTGGGGCCAACGTCCTGACTTTC. Amino acid sequence: CASRLIPGTGSSGANVLTF.